These 15 T cell receptor beta chains were sequenced from one sample in a study of shared clonotypes between healthy human individuals. The data were produced by immunoSEQ multiplex PCR, yet TCRdb's version contains in-frame clones alone and is incomplete. In the table there are approximately 500,000 clones, approximately 79% of which are singletons. The material sequenced was PBMCs. The receptors were gathered from a woman in her forties in good health. Some clones in this sample may be carry-over from other donors' samples.

This chain uses TRBV25-1 with TRBJ2-1; 12 bases line up with TRBD2. Germline V gene data show CDR1 as MGHDK and CDR2 as SYGVNS. With V trimmed by 8 bases and J by 9 bases, 11 bases remained unmatched. The CDR3 is made up of 15 amino acids. CDR3 in DNA: TGTGCCAGCGGTTTGACTAGCGGGAGTGGCGGTGAGCAGTTCTTC. Translating gives CASGLTSGSGGEQFF.

The table lists this clone with a count of one. This sequence joins TRBV2 and TRBJ1-2; D gene ambiguous. Germline loops: CDR1 SNHLY, CDR2 FYNNEI. The CDR3 loop spans 14 amino acids. V lost 6 bases and J 0 bases, leaving 11 bases between the germline ends. The chain's CDR3 is CASSGGRANYGYTF. The CDR3 DNA sequence: TGTGCCAGCAGCGGTGGGCGAGCTAACTATGGCTACACCTTC.

This chain links TRBV2 with TRBJ2-2; D perhaps matches TRBD1 (5 bases). The CDR3 length is 16 residues. V gave up 2 bases and J gave up 2 bases, with 12 bases separating them. CDR1 and CDR2 from the germline V gene are SNHLY and FYNNEI. The CDR3 is CASSESATVNTGELFF. CDR3 DNA sequence: TGTGCCAGCAGTGAATCGGCGACAGTCAACACCGGGGAGCTGTTTTTT.

V usage is TRBV6-6 and J usage is TRBJ1-4; D is unclear. CDR3 length: 14 amino acids. Trimming took off 4 bases at V and 10 bases at J, with 16 bases between the two ends. Germline CDR1 reads MNHNY; CDR2 reads SVGAGI (reference sequence). The CDR3 loop reads CASSSREAPGKLFF. For the CDR3, the DNA is TGTGCCAGCAGTTCCCGGGAGGCCCCCGGAAAACTGTTTTTT.

The chain has TRBV21-1 and TRBJ2-3; TRBD2, as called in the table, went unchecked against the DNA. TRBV21-1 is a pseudogene. The CDR3 sequence is 20 residues long. The CDR3 sequence: CASSKQAGAGEGWGTDTQYF. As DNA, the CDR3 is TGTGCCAGCAGCAAGCAAGCTGGGGCGGGAGAGGGATGGGGCACAGATACGCAGTATTTT.

The CDR3 sequence is CASSLLAYEQYF. The CDR3 DNA follows: TGTGCCAGCAGCCTCCTAGCCTACGAGCAGTACTTC. The chain is built from TRBV11-2 and TRBJ2-7, with D unresolved. Trimming cost V 5 bases and J 2 bases, with 7 bases left between them. Germline assignment: CDR1 SGHAT and CDR2 FQNNGV. The CDR3 runs to 12 residues.

The V and J genes are TRBV5-1 and TRBJ2-1, with D tentatively TRBD1 (6 bases). The germline V gene has CDR1 SGHRS and CDR2 YFSETQ. V was clipped by 2 bases and J by 3 bases, with 15 bases between them. The CDR3 has 16 residues. CDR3 nucleotide sequence: TGCGCCAGCAGCTTAATACCAGGGGACGGCTACAATGAGCAGTTCTTC. This translates into CASSLIPGDGYNEQFF.

This chain links TRBV4-2 with TRBJ2-5, with TRBD2 identical over 12 bases. The V segment lost 4 bases and the J segment 5 bases; nucleotides outside the gene matches: 2. There are 14 residues in the CDR3. Germline lookup yields CDR1 LGHNA and CDR2 YNFKEQ. CDR3 nucleotides: TGTGCCAGCAGCCCTAGCGGGAGGGGTGAGACCCAGTACTTC. Amino acids: CASSPSGRGETQYF.

The table lists this clone with a few counts. The rearrangement uses TRBV5-1 and TRBJ1-1; 9 positions match TRBD1. The CDR3 consists of 15 residues. After removal of 3 bases from V and 2 bases from J, the junction contained 5 bases not matched to a gene. Germline V CDR1 and CDR2: SGHRS, YFSETQ. In DNA, the CDR3 is TGCGCCAGCAGCTCCTGGACAGGGGATAACACTGAAGCTTTCTTT. Amino acid sequence: CASSSWTGDNTEAFF.

J is TRBJ1-3 and V is TRBV9; D remains ambiguous. V gave up 4 bases and J gave up 8 bases, with 13 bases separating them. The CDR3 sequence is 13 residues long. Germline CDR1 is SGDLS and CDR2 is YYNGEE. In DNA, the CDR3 is TGTGCCAGCAGCACCTCTGAGGCGTACACCATATATTTT. Translated, it gives CASSTSEAYTIYF.

The chain recombines TRBV6-5 with TRBJ2-2; D uncertain. The germline CDR1 and CDR2 sequences are MNHEY and SVGAGI. This CDR3 region has 15 residues. V gave up 0 bases and J gave up 7 bases, with 12 bases separating them. In nucleotides, the CDR3 is TGTGCCAGCAGTTACTCGGCCGGCGGATTCGGGGAGCTGTTTTTT. This gives the protein CASSYSAGGFGELFF.

This clone has a handful of counts. The chain is built from TRBV5-1 and TRBJ1-2; 9 bases match TRBD1. CDR1 and CDR2 from the germline V gene are SGHRS and YFSETQ. The CDR3 is 14 amino acids. V shed 4 bases and J 2 bases; nucleotides not matched to a gene: 3. This chain's CDR3 is CASSGTGINYGYTF. CDR3 nucleotide sequence: TGCGCCAGCAGCGGGACAGGGATCAACTATGGCTACACCTTC.

This chain joins TRBV6-1 and TRBJ1-1, with 8 bases identical to TRBD1. The CDR3 has 14 amino acids. Trimming removed 7 bases from V and 0 bases from J; junction bases left unmatched: 4. Germline values: CDR1 MNHNS, CDR2 SASEGT. The CDR3 sequence: CASIARGLNTEAFF. CDR3 bases: TGTGCCAGCATCGCCAGGGGGCTGAACACTGAAGCTTTCTTT.

This chain links TRBV28 with TRBJ2-1, with 13 bases lining up with TRBD2. The ends lost 8 bases at V and 0 bases at J; junction bases unmatched: 7. CDR1 and CDR2 from the germline V gene are MDHEN and SYDVKM. This CDR3 is built from 17 residues. CDR3 sequence (DNA): TGTGCCAGCGCCGGGACTAGCGGGATACGCTCCTACAATGAGCAGTTCTTC. Translation gives CASAGTSGIRSYNEQFF.

The rearrangement joins TRBV7-2 to TRBJ1-4; D is ambiguous. The germline V gene has CDR1 SGHTA and CDR2 FQGNSA. V lost 5 bases and J lost 11, with 15 bases in between. The CDR3 runs 13 residues. CDR3 protein: CASSGSWGGKLFF. CDR3 sequence (DNA): TGTGCCAGCAGCGGAAGCTGGGGTGGGAAACTGTTTTTT.